Listed below are T cell receptor beta chains from one sample, sequenced in a study of blood T cell repertoires in COVID-19. Clones were sequenced by immunoSEQ multiplex PCR, and TCRdb holds only the in-frame ones, with some missing. The table records around 460,000 clones, roughly 90% of them present only once. The sequenced sample consisted of peripheral blood. Receptors were obtained from a man between 18 and 35 years old with COVID-19, enrolled during active disease. The CDR3 runs from the conserved cysteine through the conserved F or W. A D gene is named only where the DNA matches it firmly. Clone size is stated in some rows and not others, as once, few, many or a class when expanded.

v_gene	j_gene	d_gene	abundance	CDR3aa	CDR3nt
TRBV7-8	TRBJ2-7	TRBD2	-	CASSLGLAGGSYEQYF	TGTGCCAGCAGCTTAGGGCTAGCGGGAGGTTCCTACGAGCAGTACTTC
TRBV7-3	TRBJ1-2	-	once	CASSLSPANYGYTF	TGTGCCAGCAGCTTAAGTCCGGCTAACTATGGCTACACCTTC
TRBV5-1	TRBJ2-2	-	-	CASSFNSGNTGELFF	TGCGCCAGCAGCTTCAATAGCGGGAACACCGGGGAGCTGTTTTTT
TRBV5-5	TRBJ1-1	-	-	CASSLDSNTEAFF	TGTGCCAGCAGCTTGGACTCGAACACTGAAGCTTTCTTT
TRBV3-1/TRBV3-2	TRBJ2-3	-	-	CASSQGADTQYF	TGTGCCAGCAGCCAGGGCGCCGATACGCAGTATTTT
TRBV6-6	TRBJ2-3	TRBD2	many	CASSRNRLASSTDTQYF	TGTGCCAGCAGTCGAAACCGACTAGCGAGTAGCACAGATACGCAGTATTTT
TRBV18	TRBJ2-7	TRBD2	-	CASSPSSGGGYEQYF	TGTGCCAGCTCACCGTCGAGTGGGGGGGGGTACGAGCAGTACTTC
TRBV7-9	TRBJ2-5	TRBD1	once	CASSSKQGFEETQYF	TGTGCCAGCAGCTCGAAACAGGGGTTTGAGGAGACCCAGTACTTC
TRBV6-5	TRBJ2-2	-	-	CASRMTGSGTGELFF	TGTGCCAGCAGGATGACAGGCTCGGGCACCGGGGAGCTGTTTTTT
TRBV2	TRBJ2-1	-	once	CASMRDQGPYNEQFF	TGTGCCAGCATGCGGGACCAGGGTCCCTACAATGAGCAGTTCTTC
TRBV7-6	TRBJ1-5	-	once	CASSLDSYSNQPQHF	TGTGCCAGCAGCTTAGACAGCTATAGCAATCAGCCCCAGCATTTT
TRBV19	TRBJ1-4	-	-	CASAPRLLGMNEKLFF	TGTGCCAGTGCACCCCGACTCCTCGGTATGAATGAAAAACTGTTTTTT
TRBV7-2	TRBJ1-1	-	-	CASSLDRRMNTEAFF	TGTGCCAGCAGCTTAGATCGGAGGATGAACACTGAAGCTTTCTTT
TRBV7-9	TRBJ1-2	-	few	CASSLYDSFNYGYTF	TGTGCCAGCAGCTTGTACGACAGCTTTAACTATGGCTACACCTTC
TRBV3-1/TRBV3-2	TRBJ1-5	-	-	CASSQATRGGPQHF	TGTGCCAGCAGCCAAGCTACCCGGGGAGGGCCCCAGCATTTT
TRBV7-2	TRBJ2-3	TRBD2	-	CASSLVALAGGSDTQYF	TGTGCCAGCAGCTTAGTGGCACTAGCGGGAGGGTCAGATACGCAGTATTTT
TRBV11-2	TRBJ1-1	-	-	CASSLEPRTEAFF	TGTGCCAGCAGCTTAGAGCCACGGACTGAAGCTTTCTTT
TRBV7-9	TRBJ2-3	TRBD2	-	CASSAYSGRGTDTQYF	TGTGCCAGCAGCGCCTACAGCGGGAGGGGCACAGATACGCAGTATTTT
TRBV11-2	TRBJ2-2	TRBD1	-	CASSPWTGGDRSGELFF	TGTGCCAGCAGCCCCTGGACAGGGGGCGATAGGTCCGGGGAGCTGTTTTTT
TRBV15	TRBJ2-7	TRBD1	-	CATSREGQGGEQYF	TGTGCCACCAGCAGAGAGGGACAGGGGGGCGAGCAGTACTTC
TRBV7-9	TRBJ2-5	-	-	CASSLGAGLAETQYF	TGTGCCAGCAGCCTAGGTGCAGGGTTGGCGGAGACCCAGTACTTC
TRBV7-9	TRBJ2-7	-	-	CASSLARVVFDEQYF	TGTGCCAGCAGCTTAGCGCGGGTCGTTTTTGACGAGCAGTACTTC
TRBV10-1	TRBJ2-3	-	-	CASSEGGTDTQYF	TGCGCCAGCAGTGAAGGGGGCACAGATACGCAGTATTTT
TRBV5-4	TRBJ1-2	TRBD1	-	CASSLTGTGYLGGYTF	TGTGCCAGCAGCTTGACCGGGACAGGGTACCTAGGTGGCTACACCTTC
TRBV4-1	TRBJ2-5	TRBD1	-	CASSQVWTGQGVETQYF	TGCGCCAGCAGCCAAGTGTGGACGGGACAGGGTGTCGAGACCCAGTACTTC
TRBV29-1	TRBJ2-7	TRBD1	-	CSAQGDRGSDEQYF	TGCAGCGCGCAAGGGGACAGGGGATCCGACGAGCAGTACTTC
TRBV18	TRBJ2-7	-	-	CASSLGSSYEQYF	TGTGCCAGCTCGCTGGGCAGCTCCTACGAGCAGTACTTC